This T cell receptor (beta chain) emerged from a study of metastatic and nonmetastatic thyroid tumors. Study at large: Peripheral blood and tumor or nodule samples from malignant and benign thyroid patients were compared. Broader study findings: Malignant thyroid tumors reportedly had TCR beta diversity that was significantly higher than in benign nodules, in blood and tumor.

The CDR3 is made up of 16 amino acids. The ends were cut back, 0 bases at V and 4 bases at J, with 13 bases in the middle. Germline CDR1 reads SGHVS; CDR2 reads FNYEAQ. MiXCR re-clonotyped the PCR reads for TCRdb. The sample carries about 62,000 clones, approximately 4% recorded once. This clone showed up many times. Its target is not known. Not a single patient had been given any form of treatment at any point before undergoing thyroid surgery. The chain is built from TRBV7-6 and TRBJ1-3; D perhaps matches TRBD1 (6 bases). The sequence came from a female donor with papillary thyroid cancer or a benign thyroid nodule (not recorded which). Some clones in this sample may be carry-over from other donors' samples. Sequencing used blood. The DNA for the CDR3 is TGTGCCAGCAGCTTAGCTACCGGGGGGCAAGGAAACACCATATATTTT. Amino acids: CASSLATGGQGNTIYF.